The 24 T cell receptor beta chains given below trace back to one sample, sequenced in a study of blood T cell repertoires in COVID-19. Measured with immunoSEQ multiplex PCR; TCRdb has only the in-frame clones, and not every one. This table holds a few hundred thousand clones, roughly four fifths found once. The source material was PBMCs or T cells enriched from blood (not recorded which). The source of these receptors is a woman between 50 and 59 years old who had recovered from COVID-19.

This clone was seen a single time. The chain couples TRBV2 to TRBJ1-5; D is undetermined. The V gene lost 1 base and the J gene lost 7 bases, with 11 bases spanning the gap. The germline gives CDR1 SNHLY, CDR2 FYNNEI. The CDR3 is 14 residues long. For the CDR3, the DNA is TGTGCCAGCAGTGAAGTTCTAGGAAGCCAGCCCCAGCATTTT. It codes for CASSEVLGSQPQHF.

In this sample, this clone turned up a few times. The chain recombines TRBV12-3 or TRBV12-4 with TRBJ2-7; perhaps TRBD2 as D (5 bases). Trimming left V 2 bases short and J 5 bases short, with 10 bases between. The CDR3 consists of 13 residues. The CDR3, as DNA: TGTGCCAGCAGTTTACCGGGAATCAACGAGCAGTACTTC. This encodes CASSLPGINEQYF.

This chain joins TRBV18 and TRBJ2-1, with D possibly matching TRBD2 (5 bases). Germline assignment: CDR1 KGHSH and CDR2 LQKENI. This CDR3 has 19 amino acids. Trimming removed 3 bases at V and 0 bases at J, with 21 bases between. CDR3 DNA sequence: TGTGCCAGCTCACCCCCAAATTCGCTATGGGGAGACTCCTACAATGAGCAGTTCTTC. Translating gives CASSPPNSLWGDSYNEQFF.

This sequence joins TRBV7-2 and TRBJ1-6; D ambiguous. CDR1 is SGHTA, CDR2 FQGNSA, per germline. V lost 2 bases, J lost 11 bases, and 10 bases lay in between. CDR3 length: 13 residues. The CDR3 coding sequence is TGTGCCAGCAGCTTAAGCCCTGAGACACCCCTCCACTTT. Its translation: CASSLSPETPLHF.

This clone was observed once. The DNA for the CDR3 is TGTGCCAGCAGCTTAGCCCCAGACGGGAACATTCAGTACTTC. It specifies CASSLAPDGNIQYF. The chain is built from TRBV11-3 and TRBJ2-4; D is unclear. Per germline, CDR1 SGHNT and CDR2 YENEEA. The CDR3 is made up of 14 amino acids. Between the trimmed V and J ends, which lost 1 base and 7 bases, there was a span of 11 bases.

CDR3 sequence reads: CASRIQGLNTEAFF. DNA of the CDR3: TGTGCCAGCAGAATACAGGGGTTGAACACTGAAGCTTTCTTT. J is TRBJ1-1 and V is TRBV5-4; 7 bases match TRBD1. CDR1 is SGHNT and CDR2 is YYREEE in the germline V gene (reference sequence). Trimming at V came to 5 bases and at J to 0 bases, leaving 4 bases not matched to a gene. The CDR3 is 14 residues long.

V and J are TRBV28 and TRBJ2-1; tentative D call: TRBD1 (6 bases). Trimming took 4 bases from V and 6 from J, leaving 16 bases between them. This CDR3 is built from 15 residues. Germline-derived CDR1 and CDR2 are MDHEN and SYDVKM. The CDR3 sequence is CASSSGQPPGNEQFF. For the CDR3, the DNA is TGTGCCAGCAGTTCCGGACAGCCACCTGGCAATGAGCAGTTCTTC. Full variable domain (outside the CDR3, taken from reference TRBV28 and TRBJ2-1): DVKVTQSSRYLVKRTGEKVFLECVQDMDHENMFWYRQDPGLGLRLIYFSYDVKMKEKGDIPEGYSVSREKKERFSLILESASTNQTSMYLCASSSGQPPGNEQFFGPGTRLTVL.

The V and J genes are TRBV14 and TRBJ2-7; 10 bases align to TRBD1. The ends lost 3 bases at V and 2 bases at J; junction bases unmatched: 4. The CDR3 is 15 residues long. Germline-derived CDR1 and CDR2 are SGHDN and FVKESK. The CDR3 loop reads CASSQDRGAAYEQYF. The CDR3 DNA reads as TGTGCCAGCAGCCAGGACAGGGGGGCCGCCTACGAGCAGTACTTC.

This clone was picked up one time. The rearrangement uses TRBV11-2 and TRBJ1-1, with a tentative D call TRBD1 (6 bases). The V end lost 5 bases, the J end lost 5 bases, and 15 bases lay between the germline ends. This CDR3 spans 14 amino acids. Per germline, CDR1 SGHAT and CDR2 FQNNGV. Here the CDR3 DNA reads TGTGCCAGCAGCATTGCTAGGGACACGACTGAAGCTTTCTTT. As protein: CASSIARDTTEAFF.

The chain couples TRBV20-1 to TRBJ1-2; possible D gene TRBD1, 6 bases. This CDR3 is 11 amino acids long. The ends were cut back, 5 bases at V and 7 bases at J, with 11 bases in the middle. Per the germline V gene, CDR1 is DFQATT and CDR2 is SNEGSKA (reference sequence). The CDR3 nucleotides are TGCAGTGCTTCCAACAGGGTTGGCTACACCTTC. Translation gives CSASNRVGYTF.

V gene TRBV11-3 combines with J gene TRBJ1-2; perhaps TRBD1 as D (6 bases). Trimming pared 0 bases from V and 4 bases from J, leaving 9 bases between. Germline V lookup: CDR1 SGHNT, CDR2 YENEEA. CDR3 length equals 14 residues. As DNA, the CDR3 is TGTGCCAGCAGCTTAGACGGACAGTCCTATGGCTACACCTTC. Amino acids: CASSLDGQSYGYTF.

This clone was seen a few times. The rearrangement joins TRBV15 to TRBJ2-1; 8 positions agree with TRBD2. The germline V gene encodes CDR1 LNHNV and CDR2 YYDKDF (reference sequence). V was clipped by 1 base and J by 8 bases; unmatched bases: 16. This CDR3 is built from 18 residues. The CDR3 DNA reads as TGTGCCACCAGCAGAGCTACGGCGGGGGGTCGTGTCGTTCATGAGCAGTTCTTC. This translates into CATSRATAGGRVVHEQFF.

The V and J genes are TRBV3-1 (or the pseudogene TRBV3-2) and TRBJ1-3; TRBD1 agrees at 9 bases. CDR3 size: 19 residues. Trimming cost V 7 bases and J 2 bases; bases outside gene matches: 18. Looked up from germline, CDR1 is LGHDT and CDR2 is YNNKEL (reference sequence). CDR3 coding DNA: TGTGCCAGCAAGCCCAGTCCCGGACAGGGGCCAGGAGCTGGAAACACCATATATTTT. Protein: CASKPSPGQGPGAGNTIYF.

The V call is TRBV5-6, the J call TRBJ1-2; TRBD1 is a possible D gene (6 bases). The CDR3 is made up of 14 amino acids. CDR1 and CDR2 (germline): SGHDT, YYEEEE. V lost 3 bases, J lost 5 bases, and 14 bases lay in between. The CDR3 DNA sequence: TGTGCCAGCAGCTCAACAGGGAATTCGTATGGCTACACCTTC. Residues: CASSSTGNSYGYTF.

Here the CDR3 DNA reads TGTGCCAGCAGCTTAGCCCTGACAGGGTACCAAGAGACCCAGTACTTC. The encoded protein is CASSLALTGYQETQYF. The chain joins TRBV7-9 to TRBJ2-5, with 7 bases fitting TRBD1. The CDR3 length is 16 residues. The ends lost 0 bases at V and 0 bases at J; junction bases unmatched: 4. Germline V gene data show CDR1 as SEHNR and CDR2 as FQNEAQ (reference sequence).

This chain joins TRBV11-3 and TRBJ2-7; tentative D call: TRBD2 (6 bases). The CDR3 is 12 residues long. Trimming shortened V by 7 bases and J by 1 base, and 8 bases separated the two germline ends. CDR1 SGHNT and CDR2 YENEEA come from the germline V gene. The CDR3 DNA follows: TGTGCCAGCAAAGGGAGGTCCTACGAGCAGTACTTC. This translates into CASKGRSYEQYF.

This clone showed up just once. The DNA for the CDR3 is TGTGCCAGCAGCTCCTTAGCGGGCGCAAGCTCCTACAATGAGCAGTTCTTC. Its translation is CASSSLAGASSYNEQFF. This chain connects TRBV5-5 to TRBJ2-1, with 7 bases matching TRBD2. V trimming: 3 bases; J trimming: 0 bases; junction bases outside the gene matches: 9. The CDR3 extends over 17 amino acids. Looked up from germline, CDR1 is SGHKS and CDR2 is YYEKEE (reference sequence).

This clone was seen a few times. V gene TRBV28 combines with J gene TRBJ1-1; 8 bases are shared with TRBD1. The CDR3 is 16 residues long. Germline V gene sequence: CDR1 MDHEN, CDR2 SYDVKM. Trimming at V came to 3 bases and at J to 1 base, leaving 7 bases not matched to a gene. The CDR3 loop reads CASSLPGGVGNTEAFF. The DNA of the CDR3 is TGTGCCAGCAGTTTGCCAGGGGGCGTCGGGAACACTGAAGCTTTCTTT.

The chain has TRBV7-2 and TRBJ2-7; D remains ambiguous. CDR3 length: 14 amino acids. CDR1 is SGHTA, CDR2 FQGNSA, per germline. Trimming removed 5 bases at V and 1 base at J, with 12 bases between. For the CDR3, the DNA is TGTGCCAGCAGCCGCGCTCAGGTTTCCTACGAGCAGTACTTC. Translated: CASSRAQVSYEQYF.

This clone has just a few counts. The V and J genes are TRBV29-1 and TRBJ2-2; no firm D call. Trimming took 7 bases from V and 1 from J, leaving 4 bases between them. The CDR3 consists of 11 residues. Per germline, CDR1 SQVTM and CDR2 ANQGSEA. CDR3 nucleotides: TGCAGCGGACTGAACACCGGGGAGCTGTTTTTT. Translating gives CSGLNTGELFF.

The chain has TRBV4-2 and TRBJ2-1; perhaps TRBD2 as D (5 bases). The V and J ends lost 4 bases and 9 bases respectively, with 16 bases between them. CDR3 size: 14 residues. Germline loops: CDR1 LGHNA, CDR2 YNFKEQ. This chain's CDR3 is CASSPLRGRPEQFF. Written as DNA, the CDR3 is TGTGCCAGCAGCCCCCTGAGAGGGCGTCCTGAGCAGTTCTTC.

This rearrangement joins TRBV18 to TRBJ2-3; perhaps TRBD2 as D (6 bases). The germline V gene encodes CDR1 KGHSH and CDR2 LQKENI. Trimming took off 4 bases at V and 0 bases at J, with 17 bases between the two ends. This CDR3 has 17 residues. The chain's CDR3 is CASSLKRTGESTDTQYF. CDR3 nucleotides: TGTGCCAGCTCACTCAAACGCACGGGGGAAAGCACAGATACGCAGTATTTT.

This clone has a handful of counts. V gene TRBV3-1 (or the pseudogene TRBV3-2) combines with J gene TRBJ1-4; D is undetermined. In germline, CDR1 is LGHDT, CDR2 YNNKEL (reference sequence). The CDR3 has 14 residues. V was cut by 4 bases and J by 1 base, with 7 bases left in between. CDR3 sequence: CASSPYGTNEKLFF. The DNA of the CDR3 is TGTGCCAGCAGCCCTTACGGAACTAATGAAAAACTGTTTTTT.

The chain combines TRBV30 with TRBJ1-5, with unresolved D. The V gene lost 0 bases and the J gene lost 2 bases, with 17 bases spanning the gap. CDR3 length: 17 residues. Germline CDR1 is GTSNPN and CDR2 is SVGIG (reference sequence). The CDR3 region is CAWSVRTPGLRNQPQHF. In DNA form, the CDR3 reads TGTGCCTGGAGTGTGCGAACGCCAGGTTTGCGCAATCAGCCCCAGCATTTT.